The 15 T cell receptor beta chains listed next were all sequenced from one sample in a study of post-analysis software for immune sequencing data. What these receptors recognize is not known. Study-level results: The five TRBV segments detected at higher frequency in patients than in controls included TRBV5-6, TRBV5-1 and TRBV20-1.

Each TCR beta cDNA library carried unique molecular identifiers. MiXCR, applied by TCRdb to the PCR reads, yields one record per CDR3 protein. Among 650,000 to 850,000 distinct CDR3 sequences listed, under 70% were seen once. Sequences were obtained from blood. These receptors all come from a girl aged 5-17 years with multiple sclerosis.

Only a few counts were recorded for this clonotype. This rearrangement joins TRBV12-3 or TRBV12-4 to TRBJ2-7, with 7 positions matching TRBD1. The J segment lost 4 bases and the V segment lost 5 bases, leaving 8 bases of the junction unmatched. The CDR3 has 14 residues. CDR3 DNA: TGTGCCAGCAGTAACCGGGACAGAGGGTACGAGCAGTACTTC. Its translation is CASSNRDRGYEQYF.

This clonotype was detected only once. This rearrangement joins TRBV29-1 to TRBJ2-1, with a possible D match to TRBD2 (5 bases). Trimming pared 5 bases from V and 0 bases from J, leaving 14 bases between. The CDR3 contains 15 residues. Looked up from germline, CDR1 is SQVTM and CDR2 is ANQGSEA. In nucleotides, the CDR3 is TGCAGCGTTTGCCTAGGGAGCGGCTCCTACAATGAGCAGTTCTTC. This codes for CSVCLGSGSYNEQFF.

The chain links TRBV29-1 to TRBJ1-1, with D perhaps TRBD1 (5 bases). V dropped 3 bases and J dropped 0 bases, with 11 bases sitting between them. In germline, CDR1 is SQVTM, CDR2 ANQGSEA. The CDR3 sequence is 14 residues long. CDR3 coding DNA: TGCAGCGTTGATGGGGGAGGGGTGAACACTGAAGCTTTCTTT. Its protein is CSVDGGGVNTEAFF.

This clonotype was detected a few times. The chain uses TRBV20-1 and TRBJ2-5; D is perhaps TRBD2 (5 bases). The V gene's germline CDR1 is DFQATT and CDR2 SNEGSKA (reference sequence). The germline V and J ends were trimmed by 4 bases and 2 bases, with 14 bases remaining between them. This CDR3 spans 14 amino acids. The CDR3 reads CSAIVLAEQETQYF. CDR3 bases: TGCAGTGCTATTGTCCTAGCAGAACAAGAGACCCAGTACTTC.

Comments on this clonotype: Because the CDR3's place on the DNA is in doubt, the DNA is left out and the CDR3 is given as listed by TCRdb. The chain links TRBV7-5 to TRBJ2-7; the D call in the table, TRBD1, was not verified against the DNA. TRBV7-5 counts as a pseudogene. The CDR3 has 19 residues if both end residues are counted. CDR3 sequence reads: CISVPEPSNGVGTTYEQYF.

V is TRBV7-2 and J is TRBJ1-4, with D tentatively TRBD1 (6 bases). CDR3 length: 14 residues. Germline loops: CDR1 SGHTA, CDR2 FQGNSA. The V gene lost 4 bases and the J gene lost 7 bases, with 13 bases spanning the gap. Here the CDR3 reads CASSSTGRGEKLFF. CDR3 nucleotides: TGTGCCAGCAGCTCAACAGGGAGGGGTGAAAAACTGTTTTTT.

The chain joins TRBV20-1 to TRBJ2-5; 12 nucleotides match TRBD2. The trim removed 6 bases at V and 5 bases at J, leaving 7 bases unmatched. Germline V gene data show CDR1 as DFQATT and CDR2 as SNEGSKA (reference sequence). The CDR3 length is 14 residues. The CDR3 here is CSAALTSGSETQYF. CDR3 sequence (DNA): TGCAGTGCCGCGTTGACTAGCGGGAGTGAGACCCAGTACTTC.

The CDR3 region is CASSLRWGTEAFF. The CDR3 bases are TGTGCCAGCAGTTTGCGGTGGGGGACTGAAGCTTTCTTT. The rearrangement joins TRBV27 to TRBJ1-1; D is perhaps TRBD1 (5 bases). CDR3 size: 13 residues. Trimming removed 3 bases from V and 5 bases from J, with 10 bases in between. CDR1 is MNHEY, CDR2 SMNVEV, per germline (reference sequence).

The chain employs TRBV12-3 or TRBV12-4 and TRBJ1-2; D ambiguous. The CDR3 covers 12 residues. Trimming took off 5 bases at V and 7 bases at J, with 11 bases between the two ends. This CDR3 is CASSRGIGGYTF. The DNA for the CDR3 is TGTGCCAGCAGTCGGGGTATCGGTGGCTACACCTTC.

There are a few counts of this clonotype. V usage is TRBV5-1 and J usage is TRBJ2-7; the match to TRBD2 covers 14 bases. The germline gives CDR1 SGHRS, CDR2 YFSETQ. Trimming took 4 bases from V and 4 from J; bases not matched to a gene: 7. This CDR3 has 16 residues. For the CDR3, the DNA is TGCGCCAGCAGCGCCGGGACTAGCGGGAGTTTTTACGAGCAGTACTTC. It yields the protein CASSAGTSGSFYEQYF.

V and J are TRBV7-9 and TRBJ2-1; TRBD2 matches 12 bases. Trimming at V came to 1 base and at J to 6 bases, leaving 7 bases not matched to a gene. The CDR3 runs 17 residues. CDR1 SEHNR and CDR2 FQNEAQ come from the germline V gene (reference sequence). Here the CDR3 DNA reads TGTGCCAGCAGCTTAGAGCTACTAGCGGGAGGTCTCAATGAGCAGTTCTTC. As protein: CASSLELLAGGLNEQFF.

This chain joins TRBV7-3 and TRBJ2-1, with TRBD2 matching over 7 bases. The CDR3 runs 15 residues. J gave up 5 bases and V 3 bases, and 7 bases lay outside the gene matches. The germline gives CDR1 SGHTA, CDR2 FQGTGA. The CDR3: CASSLGTIDHNEQFF. CDR3 DNA sequence: TGTGCCAGCAGCTTGGGGACTATAGACCACAATGAGCAGTTCTTC.

The chain couples TRBV19 to TRBJ2-5, with TRBD1 identical over 8 bases. The last part of the DNA fits TRBJ2-7 better; the J call may be wrong. The CDR3 runs to 13 residues. The germline V gene encodes CDR1 LNHDA and CDR2 SQIVND (reference sequence). The chain's CDR3 is CASSRTGFYEQYF. CDR3 sequence (DNA): TGTGCCAGTAGTAGGACAGGGTTCTACGAGCAGTACTTC.

CDR3 nucleotide sequence: TGTGCCAGCAGCCAAGATGTCTGGACTAGCGCGTCCTACGAGCAGTACTTC. It codes for CASSQDVWTSASYEQYF. V usage is TRBV3-1 and J usage is TRBJ2-7; 9 bases agree with TRBD2. This CDR3 is built from 17 residues. Germline CDR1 reads LGHDT; CDR2 reads YNNKEL (reference sequence). J gave up 1 base and V 0 bases, and 7 bases lay outside the gene matches.

For this clonotype: A junction boundary mismatches the germline segment, possibly from a read error. The V and J genes are TRBV10-3 and TRBJ2-6, with TRBD1 matching over 9 bases. The CDR3 runs to 16 residues. Germline V gene sequence: CDR1 ENHRY, CDR2 SYGVKD. The CDR3 DNA follows: TGTGCCATCAGACAGACAGGGGGGTCTGGGGCCAACGTCCCGACTTTC. Encoded protein: CAIRQTGGSGANVPTF.